The 5 T cell receptor beta chains listed next were all sequenced from one sample in a study of identical twins (dated by TCRdb to about 2016). The library was generated by 5' RACE. Sequencing was performed on an Illumina HiSeq 2000. TCRdb reprocessed the public reads (quality trimming at Q25 with fastp, clone calling with MiXCR) and kept in-frame beta chains. When rows share a CDR3 protein, they turn into one entry using the most common DNA and genes. The sample records 400,000 to 650,000 distinct CDR3 sequences, less than 25% of which are singletons. The ten largest clones capture approximately 0.95% of the sample. The same specimen was also included in a second study, on T cells expressing NK-cell markers.

What was sequenced was CD4+ T cells sorted from blood. The receptor set was obtained from a woman younger than 30 in good health.

This clonotype was counted only a few times. CDR3 DNA: TGTGCCAGCAGTTATGGTCGGGGCCCTCAGGATGAGCAGTTCTTC. It is translated as CASSYGRGPQDEQFF. This rearrangement joins TRBV6-5 to TRBJ2-1; D may correspond to TRBD1 or TRBD2 (5 bases each). Germline V lookup: CDR1 MNHEY, CDR2 SVGAGI. Deletions cut 3 bases from V and 8 bases from J, with 17 bases between. The CDR3 is 15 residues long.

This clonotype was detected only a few times. V is TRBV12-3 or TRBV12-4 and J is TRBJ2-3, with TRBD1 as a possible D gene (5 bases). With 7 bases removed from V and 3 bases from J, the gap between germline ends came to 20 bases. This CDR3 has 16 amino acids. CDR3 nucleotides: TGTGCCAGCACCCCTAGACAGACGACCCTTACAGATACGCAGTATTTT. This sequence encodes CASTPRQTTLTDTQYF.

The chain uses TRBV6-5 and TRBJ2-3; TRBD2 agrees at 7 bases. The CDR3 loop spans 12 amino acids. With V trimmed by 8 bases and J by 15 bases, 14 bases remained unmatched. CDR1 MNHEY and CDR2 SVGAGI come from the germline V gene. CDR3 DNA: TGTGCCAGCGCGGGGTCAAGCGGGGCCAATTATTTT. This encodes CASAGSSGANYF.

There are a few counts of this clonotype. This chain joins TRBV7-2 and TRBJ2-2; 7 bases fit TRBD2. This CDR3 region has 14 residues. The V segment lost 4 bases and the J segment 4 bases; nucleotides outside the gene matches: 3. Per germline, CDR1 SGHTA and CDR2 FQGNSA. This CDR3 reads CASSWDYSTGELFF. The CDR3 DNA reads TGTGCCAGCAGCTGGGACTACTCCACCGGGGAGCTGTTTTTT.

The gene calls are TRBV6-1 and TRBJ1-5; possibly TRBD1 for D (5 bases). The CDR3 consists of 13 residues. V dropped 1 base and J dropped 9 bases, with 10 bases sitting between them. Per the germline V gene, CDR1 is MNHNS and CDR2 is SASEGT. The CDR3 reads CASSEDWDGPQHF. The CDR3 region has the DNA TGTGCCAGCAGTGAAGATTGGGACGGGCCCCAGCATTTT.